Listed below are T cell receptor beta chains from one sample, sequenced in a study of metastatic and nonmetastatic thyroid tumors. TCRdb re-analyzed the PCR reads using MiXCR. The profile shows about 3,100 clones, about 24% of them singletons. The sequenced material came from tumor tissue. The source of these receptors is a female donor with papillary thyroid cancer or a benign thyroid nodule (not recorded which). Some clones in this sample may be carry-over from other donors' samples. The CDR3 runs from the conserved cysteine through the conserved F or W. The order of the fields is D gene, J gene, clone size, CDR3 length, V gene, CDR3 protein, CDR3 DNA. A D gene is named only where the DNA matches it firmly. Clone size is stated in some rows and not others, as once, few, many or a class when expanded.

. TRBJ1-2 few 13 TRBV27 CASSLSGTGGYTF TGTGCCAGCAGTTTATCTGGGACCGGTGGCTACACCTTC
. TRBJ1-2 . 15 TRBV6-1 CASTRVAVGNYGYTF TGTGCCAGCACCAGAGTCGCTGTGGGTAACTATGGCTACACCTTC
TRBD1 TRBJ2-5 few 14 TRBV28 CAIRDRLDLETQYF TGTGCCATCCGGGACAGGCTGGATTTGGAGACCCAGTACTTC
. TRBJ1-2 medium-sized 16 TRBV19 CASSIPTHTGDYGYTF TGTGCCAGTAGTATCCCGACCCACACAGGAGACTATGGCTACACCTTC
TRBD1 TRBJ2-7 few 16 TRBV10-3 CAISESGQISSYEQYF TGTGCCATCAGTGAGTCGGGACAGATAAGCTCCTACGAGCAGTACTTC
. TRBJ2-5 . 15 TRBV2 CASSVLGLEQETQYF TGTGCCAGCAGTGTCCTAGGACTTGAGCAAGAGACCCAGTACTTC
TRBD1 TRBJ1-5 once 13 TRBV5-5 CASNTGGGQPQHF TGTGCCAGCAACACAGGGGGAGGACAGCCCCAGCATTTT
. TRBJ1-3 few 15 TRBV28 CASSRGLVSGNTIYF TGTGCCAGCAGCCGGGGACTCGTCTCCGGAAACACCATATATTTT
TRBD1 TRBJ2-7 medium-sized 14 TRBV20-1 CSAGGDREIYEQYF TGCAGTGCTGGAGGGGACAGGGAGATATACGAGCAGTACTTC
. TRBJ1-4 few 16 TRBV6-1 CASSEEPRQVAEKLFF TGTGCCAGCAGTGAAGAGCCCCGACAGGTTGCTGAAAAACTGTTTTTT
. TRBJ2-6 few 14 TRBV24-1 CATEGGTGANVLTF TGTGCCACTGAAGGGGGGACTGGGGCCAACGTCCTGACTTTC
TRBD2 TRBJ2-1 . 15 TRBV3-1 CASSQAGRADNEQFF TGTGCCAGCAGCCAAGCGGGGAGGGCCGACAATGAGCAGTTCTTC
. TRBJ2-2 few 13 TRBV6-1 CASTRYSTGELFF TGTGCCAGCACAAGATACAGCACCGGGGAGCTGTTTTTT
TRBD1 TRBJ1-1 medium-sized 16 TRBV19 CASRGTGDRGDTEAFF TGTGCCAGTAGAGGTACAGGGGACCGGGGGGACACTGAAGCTTTCTTT
. TRBJ2-2 . 15 TRBV6-1 CATHPGPIRTGELFF TGTGCCACCCACCCGGGGCCTATTCGGACCGGGGAGCTGTTTTTT
. TRBJ2-4 large 13 TRBV12-3/TRBV12-4 CASSLTPKGGQYF TGTGCCAGCAGTTTGACGCCGAAAGGGGGACAGTACTTC
. TRBJ1-2 large 11 TRBV7-2 CASSLNSGYTF TGTGCCAGCAGCTTAAACAGCGGCTACACCTTC
. TRBJ1-5 . 15 TRBV5-1 CASSLTGISNQPQHF TGCGCCAGCAGCTTGACAGGAATTAGCAATCAGCCCCAGCATTTT
TRBD1 TRBJ2-1 . 16 TRBV28 CASPGPGQGVNNEQFF TGTGCCAGCCCAGGGCCGGGACAGGGCGTAAACAATGAGCAGTTCTTC
. TRBJ1-5 . 17 TRBV5-1 CASSLAKSGARNQPQHF TGCGCCAGCAGCTTGGCCAAGTCGGGGGCCAGGAATCAGCCCCAGCATTTT
TRBD2 TRBJ2-1 . 17 TRBV7-3 CASSLRPAGGPGNEQFF TGTGCCAGCAGCTTGCGGCCAGCGGGAGGGCCGGGGAATGAGCAGTTCTTC
. TRBJ1-2 large 16 TRBV15 CATSSTLGEKDYGYTF TGTGCCACCAGCAGTACCCTGGGGGAGAAGGATTATGGCTACACCTTC
TRBD1 TRBJ1-2 . 16 TRBV3-1 CASSPMRGQGLYGYTF TGTGCCAGCAGCCCGATGCGAGGACAGGGACTTTATGGCTACACCTTC
TRBD1 TRBJ1-6 . 16 TRBV19 CASSKAPGQGKSPLHF TGTGCCAGTAGTAAGGCCCCAGGACAGGGGAAGTCACCCCTCCACTTT
. TRBJ2-7 . 13 TRBV27 CASSLGVTYEQYF TGTGCCAGCAGTTTAGGCGTGACCTACGAGCAGTACTTC
. TRBJ2-7 . 13 TRBV7-9 CASSRRDSYEQYF TGTGCCAGCAGCCGGCGGGACAGCTACGAGCAGTACTTC
TRBD2 TRBJ2-1 few 16 TRBV6-1 CASEHRGLAVNNEQFF TGTGCCAGCGAACATAGGGGACTAGCGGTAAACAATGAGCAGTTCTTC
TRBD2 TRBJ2-1 medium-sized 15 TRBV4-2 CASSQEGREDNEQFF TGTGCCAGCAGCCAAGAAGGGCGGGAGGACAATGAGCAGTTCTTC
. TRBJ2-3 . 15 TRBV7-2 CASSFAGTITDTQYF TGTGCCAGCAGCTTTGCCGGTACAATCACAGATACGCAGTATTTT
. TRBJ1-1 medium-sized 15 TRBV19 CASLRDGRSNTEAFF TGTGCCAGTCTTAGGGACGGCCGGTCGAACACTGAAGCTTTCTTT
. TRBJ2-1 . 12 TRBV6-1 CASRNHLREQFF TGTGCCAGCAGGAACCACCTACGAGAGCAGTTCTTC
. TRBJ2-7 . 13 TRBV6-6 CASSYRRGRTQYF TGTGCCAGCAGTTACCGCCGGGGCCGCACTCAGTACTTC
TRBD2 TRBJ2-1 many 15 TRBV20-1 CSARDLADSYNEQFF TGCAGTGCTAGAGATCTAGCGGATTCCTACAATGAGCAGTTCTTC
TRBD2 TRBJ2-1 . 16 TRBV11-2 CASRHEGRLAADEQFF TGTGCCAGCAGACACGAGGGGAGACTAGCGGCGGATGAGCAGTTCTTC
. TRBJ2-5 . 15 TRBV7-2 CASSLLTGPQETQYF TGTGCCAGCAGCTTATTAACAGGGCCTCAAGAGACCCAGTACTTC
. TRBJ1-2 medium-sized 12 TRBV20-1 CSAATGSNGYTF TGCAGTGCGGCAACAGGCTCCAATGGCTACACCTTC
. TRBJ2-6 . 15 TRBV12-3/TRBV12-4 CASSLEGAGANVLTF TGTGCCAGCAGTTTAGAGGGCGCTGGGGCCAACGTCCTGACTTTC
. TRBJ2-1 many 17 TRBV3-1 CASSQDMANLSYNEQFF TGTGCCAGCAGCCAAGATATGGCTAACCTCTCCTACAATGAGCAGTTCTTC
. TRBJ2-1 few 15 TRBV19 CASRLTGTLFDEQFF TGTGCCAGTAGGCTAACCGGGACTCTTTTCGATGAGCAGTTCTTC
. TRBJ1-1 . 13 TRBV6-1 CASKGSDNTEAFF TGTGCCAGCAAAGGGTCGGACAACACTGAAGCTTTCTTT
. TRBJ2-3 . 13 TRBV12-3/TRBV12-4 CASSIAPLDTQYF TGTGCCAGCAGTATCGCGCCATTAGATACGCAGTATTTT
. TRBJ2-2 few 15 TRBV28 CASSTEVWNTGELFF TGTGCCAGCTCCACTGAGGTGTGGAACACCGGGGAGCTGTTTTTT
. TRBJ1-2 . 14 TRBV6-1 CASSERATSGGYTF TGTGCCAGCAGTGAAAGGGCCACCTCGGGAGGCTACACCTTC
. TRBJ1-1 medium-sized 12 TRBV7-9 CASSPRGGEAFF TGTGCCAGCAGCCCCCGAGGGGGTGAAGCTTTCTTT
. TRBJ2-7 . 15 TRBV4-2 CASSQDRGSSYEQYF TGTGCCAGCAGCCAAGATCGAGGGAGCTCCTACGAGCAGTACTTC
. TRBJ2-1 . 15 TRBV11-2 CVSSLGAGYYNEQFF TGTGTCAGCAGCTTGGGGGCTGGGTACTACAATGAGCAGTTCTTC
. TRBJ1-2 . 13 TRBV11-2 CASSPGQNYGYTF TGTGCCAGCAGCCCTGGACAGAACTATGGCTACACCTTC
TRBD2 TRBJ2-2 . 13 TRBV20-1 CSAREREGGELFF TGCAGTGCTAGAGAAAGGGAGGGCGGGGAGCTGTTTTTT
TRBD1 TRBJ1-3 . 17 TRBV18 CASSLSGTGGGTDTIYF TGTGCCAGCTCACTGTCCGGGACAGGGGGAGGAACGGACACCATATATTTT
. TRBJ1-2 . 18 TRBV29-1 CSVDSWALGGRKDYGYTF TGCAGCGTTGATAGTTGGGCATTGGGGGGAAGAAAGGACTATGGCTACACCTTC
. TRBJ1-1 . 11 TRBV6-1 CASAGGTEAFF TGTGCCAGCGCGGGGGGCACTGAAGCTTTCTTT
TRBD1 TRBJ2-2 many 17 TRBV28 CASSFQDRGRRTGELFF TGTGCCAGCAGTTTTCAGGACAGGGGGCGACGAACCGGGGAGCTGTTTTTT
. TRBJ2-1 . 13 TRBV4-3 CASSQDGDNEQFF TGCGCCAGCAGCCAAGATGGGGACAATGAGCAGTTCTTC